One sample yielded the 19 T cell receptor beta chains listed below, sequenced in a study of blood T cell repertoires in COVID-19. Sequencing was performed with immunoSEQ multiplex PCR; in TCRdb, only in-frame clones are kept and a portion is missing. The sample records more than 80,000 clones, about 86% being singletons. Sequencing was performed on peripheral blood. Receptor source: a man aged 80 or over with acute or convalescent COVID-19.

The V call is TRBV28, the J call TRBJ1-6; D perhaps matches TRBD1 (6 bases). Per the germline V gene, CDR1 is MDHEN and CDR2 is SYDVKM. Trimming shortened V by 6 bases and J by 12 bases, and 18 bases separated the two germline ends. The CDR3 covers 14 residues. The CDR3 coding sequence is TGTGCCAGCAGCCCTCCCCCCACAGGGAGACCCCTCCACTTT. This encodes CASSPPPTGRPLHF. The whole variable domain, remainder taken from reference TRBV28 and TRBJ1-6, is DVKVTQSSRYLVKRTGEKVFLECVQDMDHENMFWYRQDPGLGLRLIYFSYDVKMKEKGDIPEGYSVSREKKERFSLILESASTNQTSMYLCASSPPPTGRPLHFGNGTRLTVT.

The CDR3 nucleotides read TGTGCCAGCAGCTTAATCGGGGCTAGCGGGAGGAGCTCCTACAATGAGCAGTTCTTC. As protein: CASSLIGASGRSSYNEQFF. The chain joins TRBV7-3 to TRBJ2-1, with 11 bases aligning to TRBD2. The germline V gene encodes CDR1 SGHTA and CDR2 FQGTGA. The V gene end was trimmed by 1 base and the J gene end by 0 bases; junction bases not matched to a gene: 8. CDR3 length equals 19 residues. The full variable domain, completed using reference TRBV7-3 and TRBJ2-1, is GAGVSQTPSNKVTEKGKYVELRCDPISGHTALYWYRQSLGQGPEFLIYFQGTGAADDSGLPNDRFFAVRPEGSVSTLKIQRTERGDSAVYLCASSLIGASGRSSYNEQFFGPGTRLTVL.

The chain combines TRBV5-6 with TRBJ2-1, with TRBD2 matching 9 bases. The CDR3 contains 15 residues. Germline V CDR1 and CDR2: SGHDT, YYEEEE. Germline trimming cut 2 bases from V and 3 bases from J; bases unmatched to any gene: 3. The CDR3 reads CASSFSGSYYNEQFF. DNA of the CDR3: TGTGCCAGCAGCTTTAGCGGGAGCTACTACAATGAGCAGTTCTTC.

The rearrangement joins TRBV7-9 to TRBJ1-1; no firm D call. Trimming removed 7 bases from V and 1 base from J, with 10 bases in between. The CDR3 has 13 residues. Per germline, CDR1 SEHNR and CDR2 FQNEAQ (reference sequence). The CDR3 sequence is CASNRGGNTEAFF. The CDR3 DNA is TGTGCCAGCAATCGAGGCGGGAACACTGAAGCTTTCTTT.

This clone was counted once. The rearrangement uses TRBV6-6 and TRBJ2-2; 9 bases are a match to TRBD2. The ends lost 5 bases at V and 7 bases at J; junction bases unmatched: 14. In germline, CDR1 is MNHNY, CDR2 SVGAGI (reference sequence). The CDR3 contains 17 residues. This CDR3 is CASSPILAGPEGGELFF. The CDR3 bases are TGTGCCAGCAGTCCTATCCTAGCGGGACCCGAGGGCGGGGAGCTGTTTTTT.

V and J are TRBV3-1 (or the pseudogene TRBV3-2) and TRBJ1-5, with 7 bases that match TRBD1. V lost 2 bases, J lost 0 bases, and 4 bases stayed unmatched. The CDR3 consists of 16 residues. Germline CDR1 is LGHDT and CDR2 is YNNKEL (reference sequence). The CDR3 spells CASSQRTGYSNQPQHF. CDR3 nucleotides: TGTGCCAGCAGCCAAAGGACAGGCTATAGCAATCAGCCCCAGCATTTT.

This clone was counted a few times. The gene calls are TRBV12-5 and TRBJ1-1; TRBD1 agrees at 10 bases. Germline-derived CDR1 and CDR2 are LGHNT and FRNRAP. CDR3 length: 17 residues. Germline trimming cut 1 base from V and 3 bases from J; bases unmatched to any gene: 8. The CDR3 loop reads CASGLGFPGQGDTEAFF. DNA for the CDR3: TGTGCTAGTGGTTTGGGATTTCCCGGACAGGGGGACACTGAAGCTTTCTTT.

The J gene is TRBJ2-3, the V gene TRBV7-6; a weak D match, TRBD1 (6 bases). Trimming took 2 bases from V and 3 from J, leaving 15 bases between them. The CDR3 is made up of 16 amino acids. The germline gives CDR1 SGHVS, CDR2 FNYEAQ. For the CDR3, the DNA is TGTGCCAGCAGCTTATATGTACAGGGCGGGACAGATACGCAGTATTTT. As protein: CASSLYVQGGTDTQYF.

This chain joins TRBV9 and TRBJ2-2, with a tentative D call TRBD1 (5 bases). This CDR3 spans 16 amino acids. Per germline, CDR1 SGDLS and CDR2 YYNGEE. V lost 0 bases to trimming and J lost 0 bases, with 9 bases between them. In nucleotides, the CDR3 is TGTGCCAGCAGCGTAGAGGTCAGGGCGAACACCGGGGAGCTGTTTTTT. As protein: CASSVEVRANTGELFF. Based on the CDR3 plus reference TRBV9 and TRBJ2-2, the full variable domain is DSGVTQTPKHLITATGQRVTLRCSPRSGDLSVYWYQQSLDQGLQFLIQYYNGEERAKGNILERFSAQQFPDLHSELNLSSLELGDSALYFCASSVEVRANTGELFFGEGSRLTVL.

The genes are TRBV29-1 and TRBJ1-4; D unresolved. From germline, CDR1 is SQVTM and CDR2 ANQGSEA. This CDR3 has 12 amino acids. Deletions cut 4 bases from V and 4 bases from J, with 7 bases between. The CDR3 loop is CSVVAYNEKLFF. Here the CDR3 DNA reads TGCAGCGTTGTAGCTTATAATGAAAAACTGTTTTTT.

This chain joins TRBV19 and TRBJ1-1; D perhaps matches TRBD1 (6 bases). Deletions cut 4 bases from V and 1 base from J, with 10 bases between. CDR3 length equals 14 residues. Germline CDR1 reads LNHDA; CDR2 reads SQIVND (reference sequence). The CDR3, as DNA: TGTGCCAGTAGTACCGGGACACCGAACACTGAAGCTTTCTTT. This translates into CASSTGTPNTEAFF.

The chain couples TRBV28 to TRBJ2-7; tentative D call: TRBD2 (5 bases). Germline CDR1 is MDHEN and CDR2 is SYDVKM. V was trimmed by 1 base and J by 9 bases, leaving 13 bases between them. This CDR3 region has 13 residues. The CDR3, as DNA: TGTGCCAGCAGTTTATCCCCTGGCCGGGGGCAGTACTTC. The encoded protein is CASSLSPGRGQYF. Variable domain in full (rest from reference TRBV28 and TRBJ2-7): DVKVTQSSRYLVKRTGEKVFLECVQDMDHENMFWYRQDPGLGLRLIYFSYDVKMKEKGDIPEGYSVSREKKERFSLILESASTNQTSMYLCASSLSPGRGQYFGPGTRLTVT.

The CDR3 loop is CSASGAGGPIGEQYF. The CDR3 DNA reads as TGCAGTGCTAGTGGAGCGGGAGGGCCTATTGGCGAGCAGTACTTC. V gene TRBV20-1 combines with J gene TRBJ2-7, with 10 bases that match TRBD2. After removal of 3 bases from V and 6 bases from J, the junction contained 11 bases not matched to a gene. CDR3 length: 15 residues. Germline lookup yields CDR1 DFQATT and CDR2 SNEGSKA (reference sequence).

The chain carries TRBV9 and TRBJ2-3, with 7 bases fitting TRBD2. Looked up from germline, CDR1 is SGDLS and CDR2 is YYNGEE. The CDR3 is made up of 16 amino acids. After removal of 0 bases from V and 4 bases from J, the junction contained 8 bases not matched to a gene. This chain's CDR3 is CASSVVGGGPSDTQYF. The CDR3 DNA follows: TGTGCCAGCAGCGTAGTGGGGGGAGGGCCATCAGATACGCAGTATTTT.

The CDR3 loop reads CASSPDGGGRAGEQYF. Here the CDR3 DNA reads TGTGCCAGCAGCCCCGACGGGGGCGGGAGGGCGGGAGAGCAGTACTTC. This chain uses TRBV6-2 or TRBV6-3 with TRBJ2-7; 9 bases line up with TRBD2. Germline-derived CDR1 and CDR2 are MNHEY and SVGEGT. The V gene end was trimmed by 6 bases and the J gene end by 7 bases; junction bases not matched to a gene: 16. This CDR3 region has 16 residues.

The J gene is TRBJ1-5, the V gene TRBV15; no reliable D call. Germline V gene data show CDR1 as LNHNV and CDR2 as YYDKDF (reference sequence). V was pared by 1 base and J by 6 bases, with 10 bases between. This CDR3 spans 14 amino acids. In nucleotides, the CDR3 is TGTGCCACCAGCAGAGTCGGGGTCGGTCAGCCCCAGCATTTT. Translated: CATSRVGVGQPQHF. Complete variable domain (other parts from reference TRBV15 and TRBJ1-5): DAMVIQNPRYQVTQFGKPVTLSCSQTLNHNVMYWYQQKSSQAPKLLFHYYDKDFNNEADTPDNFQSRRPNTSFCFLDIRSPGLGDTAMYLCATSRVGVGQPQHFGDGTRLSIL.

The sample holds one count of this clone. This chain joins TRBV7-2 and TRBJ1-6, with TRBD1 identical over 7 bases. This CDR3 comprises 14 residues. Germline CDR1 SGHTA, CDR2 FQGNSA. Trimming took 5 bases from V and 10 from J; bases not matched to a gene: 8. The CDR3 nucleotides read TGTGCCAGCAGCCCGAACAGGGGTGGATCACCCCTCCACTTT. Its translation is CASSPNRGGSPLHF.

J is TRBJ1-4 and V is TRBV5-1; D is uncertain. The CDR3 contains 15 residues. V was clipped by 7 bases and J by 5 bases, with 18 bases between them. The V gene's germline CDR1 is SGHRS and CDR2 YFSETQ. In DNA, the CDR3 is TGCGCCAGCCGGCCCCGGGGAGGCGGAAATGAAAAACTGTTTTTT. Encoded protein: CASRPRGGGNEKLFF.

This chain uses TRBV7-9 with TRBJ1-5, with 9 positions matching TRBD1. J gave up 0 bases and V 5 bases, and 5 bases lay outside the gene matches. CDR1 SEHNR and CDR2 FQNEAQ come from the germline V gene (reference sequence). The CDR3 is 16 amino acids. The CDR3 is CASSPGDRDSNQPQHF. The CDR3 coding sequence is TGTGCCAGCAGCCCCGGGGACAGGGATAGCAATCAGCCCCAGCATTTT.